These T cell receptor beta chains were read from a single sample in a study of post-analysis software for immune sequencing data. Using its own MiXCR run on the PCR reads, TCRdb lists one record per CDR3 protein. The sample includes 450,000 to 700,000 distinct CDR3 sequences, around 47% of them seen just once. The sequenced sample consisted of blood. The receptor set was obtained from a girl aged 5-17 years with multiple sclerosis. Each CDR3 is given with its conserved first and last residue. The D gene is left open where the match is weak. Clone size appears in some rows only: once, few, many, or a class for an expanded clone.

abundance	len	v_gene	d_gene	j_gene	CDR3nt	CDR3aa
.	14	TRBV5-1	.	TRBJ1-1	TGCGCCAGCAGCTTGGGAGGGGCGCAGCCTGAAGCTTTCTTT	CASSLGGAQPEAFF
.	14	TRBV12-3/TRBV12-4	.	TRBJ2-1	TGTGCCAGCACCCCCGATATTTCCTACAATGAGCAGTTCTTC	CASTPDISYNEQFF
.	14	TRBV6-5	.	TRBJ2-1	TGTGCCAGCAGTGCCCGGGACAACCACAATGAGCAGTTCTTC	CASSARDNHNEQFF
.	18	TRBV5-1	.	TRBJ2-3	TGCGCCAGCAGCCCTGATGCTACTAACACGGGAGGCACAGATACGCAGTATTTT	CASSPDATNTGGTDTQYF
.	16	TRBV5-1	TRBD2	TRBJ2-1	TGCGCCAGCAGCTTGGGAGCGGTAGCGGGGGCCAATGAGCAGTTCTTC	CASSLGAVAGANEQFF
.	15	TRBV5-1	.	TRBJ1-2	TGCGCCAGCAGCCCCGGAACTCAGGTCGACTATGGCTACACCTTC	CASSPGTQVDYGYTF
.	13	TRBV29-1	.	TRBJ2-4	TGCAGCGTTGTCGCGGACGGGAAAAACATTCAGTACTTC	CSVVADGKNIQYF
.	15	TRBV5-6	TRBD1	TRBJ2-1	TGTGCCAGCAGCGAGCCGGGACAGGGGGCCTATGAGCAGTTCTTC	CASSEPGQGAYEQFF
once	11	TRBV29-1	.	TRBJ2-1	TGCAGCATGACCTCCTACAATGAGCAGTTCTTC	CSMTSYNEQFF
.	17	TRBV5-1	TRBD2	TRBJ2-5	TGCGCCAGCAGCTTATTTGGGACTAGCGGGAACCAAGAGACCCAGTACTTC	CASSLFGTSGNQETQYF
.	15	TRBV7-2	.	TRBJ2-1	TGTGCCAGCAGCTTAGCCCTCGGCAGAGGCAATGAGCAGTTCTTC	CASSLALGRGNEQFF
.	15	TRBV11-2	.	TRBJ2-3	TGTGCCAGCAGCTTAGGGGCAGGGAAAGCAGATACGCAGTATTTT	CASSLGAGKADTQYF
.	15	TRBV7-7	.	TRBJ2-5	TGTGCTAGCAGCTCCGGCGGGGGCCTCCAAGAGACCCAGTACTTC	CASSSGGGLQETQYF
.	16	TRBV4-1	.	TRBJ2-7	TGCGCCAGCAGCCGCCAAAGCGGTGATGCATGGTACGAGCAGTACTTC	CASSRQSGDAWYEQYF
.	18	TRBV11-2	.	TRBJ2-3	TGTGCCAGCAGCTTGGAAGCCCCAGGGGGACTCCCGGCGGATACGCAGTATTTT	CASSLEAPGGLPADTQYF
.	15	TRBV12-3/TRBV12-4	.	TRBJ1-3	TGTGCCAGCAGGTACCCAGGACCTTCTGGAAACACCATATATTTT	CASRYPGPSGNTIYF
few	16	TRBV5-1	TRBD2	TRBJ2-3	TGCGCCAGCATGAGTGGTACAGCGGGGGGGACAGATACGCAGTATTTT	CASMSGTAGGTDTQYF
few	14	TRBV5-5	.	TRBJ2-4	TGTGCCAGCAGTAGGGAATGGGACAAAAACATTCAGTACTTC	CASSREWDKNIQYF
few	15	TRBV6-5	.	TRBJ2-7	TGTGCCAGCAGTTACGGCGGTGGCGGCTCCTACGAGCAGTACTTC	CASSYGGGGSYEQYF
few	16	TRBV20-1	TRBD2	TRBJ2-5	TGCAGTGCCTCCACCGCTTTAGCGGGGGATTATGAGACCCAGTACTTC	CSASTALAGDYETQYF
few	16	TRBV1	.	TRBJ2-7	TGCACCAGCAGCCAAGATGAGGGCAGGGGGCCCTACGAGCAGTACTTC	CTSSQDEGRGPYEQYF
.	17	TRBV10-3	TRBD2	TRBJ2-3	TGTGCCATCAGTGAGTCTGTGAGCGGGATAAGCACAGATACGCAGTATTTT	CAISESVSGISTDTQYF
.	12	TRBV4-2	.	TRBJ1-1	TGTGCCAGCAGCGCGTTCGACACTGAAGCTTTCTTT	CASSAFDTEAFF
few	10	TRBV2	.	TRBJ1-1	TGTGCCAGCAGTTTGATTGAAGCTTTCTTT	CASSLIEAFF
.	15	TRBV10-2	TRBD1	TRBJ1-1	TGCGCCAGCGGTGGAGCAGGACAGGGGAACACTGAAGCTTTCTTT	CASGGAGQGNTEAFF
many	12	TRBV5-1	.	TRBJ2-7	TGCGCCAGCAGCTTGGACAGGTACGAGCAGTACTTC	CASSLDRYEQYF
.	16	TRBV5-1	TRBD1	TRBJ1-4	TGCGCCAGCAGCTTGCGTGGGACAGGGACTAATGAAAAACGGTTTTTT	CASSLRGTGTNEKRFF
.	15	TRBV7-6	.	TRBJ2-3	TGTGCCAGCAGTACCCACCTAACCAGCACAGATACGCAGTATTTT	CASSTHLTSTDTQYF
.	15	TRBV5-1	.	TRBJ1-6	TGCGCCAGCAGCTTGGCCGGACCGGTGGGCACACCCCTCCACTTT	CASSLAGPVGTPLHF
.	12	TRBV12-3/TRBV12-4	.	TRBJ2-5	TGTGCCAGCAGTTTAAACAGTAGGGGCTTGTACTTC	CASSLNSRGLYF
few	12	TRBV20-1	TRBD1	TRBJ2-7	TGCAGTGCGCCGGGACAGGGCTACGAGCAGTACTTC	CSAPGQGYEQYF
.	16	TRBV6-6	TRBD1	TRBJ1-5	TGTGCCAGCAGTCCAACAGGGGGCCCGGGTCCTCAGCCCCAGCATTTT	CASSPTGGPGPQPQHF
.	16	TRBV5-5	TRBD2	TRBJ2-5	TGTGCCAGCAGCTTGCGTCTAGCGGGAGAACAAGAGACCCAGTACTTC	CASSLRLAGEQETQYF
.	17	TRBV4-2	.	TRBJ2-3	TGTGCCAGCAGCCAGGGCCAGACTAGTGGGGTGTCAGATACGCAGTATTTT	CASSQGQTSGVSDTQYF
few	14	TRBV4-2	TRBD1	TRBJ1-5	TGTGCCAGCAGCCGCGGACAGGACAATCAGCCCCAGCATTTT	CASSRGQDNQPQHF
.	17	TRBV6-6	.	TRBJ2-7	TGTGCCAGCAGTTACTCCCCGTGGAGGGGAGAGGCCTACGAGCAGTACTTC	CASSYSPWRGEAYEQYF
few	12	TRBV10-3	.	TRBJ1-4	TGTGCCATCAGTGAGTCGAGTGAAAAACTGTTTTTT	CAISESSEKLFF
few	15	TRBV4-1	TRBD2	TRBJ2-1	TGCGCCAGCAGCCCCCGGGGGGTGATGGGAAATGAGCAGTTCTTC	CASSPRGVMGNEQFF
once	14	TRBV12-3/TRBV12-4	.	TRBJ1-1	TGTGCCAGCAGTGACGGGACCCGAGGCACTGAAGCTTTCTTT	CASSDGTRGTEAFF
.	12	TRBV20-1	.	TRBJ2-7	TGCAGTGCTAGCGGAGGGGGTTACGAGCAGTACTTC	CSASGGGYEQYF
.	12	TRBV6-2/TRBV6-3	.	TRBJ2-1	TGTGCCAGCTGCCTAAGAGTGAATGAGCAGTTCTTC	CASCLRVNEQFF
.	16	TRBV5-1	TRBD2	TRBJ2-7	TGCGCCAGCAGCGGGTCGGGGGGATCCGACTACTACGAGCAGTACTTC	CASSGSGGSDYYEQYF
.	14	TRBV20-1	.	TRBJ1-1	TGCAGTGCTAGAGTAGGGGCGGCGGAAACTGAAGCTTTCTTT	CSARVGAAETEAFF
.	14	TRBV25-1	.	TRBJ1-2	TGTGCCAGCAGTGAAAGCGGGGGCGCGGCCGGCTACACCTTC	CASSESGGAAGYTF
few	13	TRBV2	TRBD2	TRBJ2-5	TGTGCCAGCAGTGACCTAGCGGGGGAGACCCAGTACTTC	CASSDLAGETQYF
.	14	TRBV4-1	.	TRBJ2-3	TGCGCCAGCAGCCAAGGGTCGGAGATAGATACGCAGTATTTT	CASSQGSEIDTQYF
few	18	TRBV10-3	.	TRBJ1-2	TGTGCCATCAGATCCGCTTCCCACTTCGCTACTATTAACTATGGCTACACCTTC	CAIRSASHFATINYGYTF
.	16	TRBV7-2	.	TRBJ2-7	TGTGCCAGCAGCCCCCAATATGGGGGAGGCACCTACGAGCAGTACTTC	CASSPQYGGGTYEQYF